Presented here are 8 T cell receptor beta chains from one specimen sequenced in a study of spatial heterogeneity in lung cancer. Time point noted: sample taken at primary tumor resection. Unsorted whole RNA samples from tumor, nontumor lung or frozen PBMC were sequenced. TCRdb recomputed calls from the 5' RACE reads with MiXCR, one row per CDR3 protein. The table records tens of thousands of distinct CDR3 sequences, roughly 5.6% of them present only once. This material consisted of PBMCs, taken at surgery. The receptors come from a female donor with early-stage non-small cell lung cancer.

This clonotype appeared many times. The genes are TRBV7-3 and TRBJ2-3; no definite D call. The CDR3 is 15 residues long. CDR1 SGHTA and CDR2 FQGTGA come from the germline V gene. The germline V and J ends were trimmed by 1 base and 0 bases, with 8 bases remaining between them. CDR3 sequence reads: CASSLNPGSTDTQYF. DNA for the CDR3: TGTGCCAGCAGCTTAAATCCGGGTAGCACAGATACGCAGTATTTT.

The chain's CDR3 is CASSQTGGDQPQHF. CDR3 bases: TGTGCCAGCAGCCAAACAGGGGGGGATCAGCCCCAGCATTTT. J is TRBJ1-5 and V is TRBV3-1; TRBD1 matches at 8 bases. Germline CDR1 reads LGHDT; CDR2 reads YNNKEL (reference sequence). The CDR3 has 14 residues. V lost 2 bases to trimming and J lost 5 bases; unmatched junction nucleotides: 2.

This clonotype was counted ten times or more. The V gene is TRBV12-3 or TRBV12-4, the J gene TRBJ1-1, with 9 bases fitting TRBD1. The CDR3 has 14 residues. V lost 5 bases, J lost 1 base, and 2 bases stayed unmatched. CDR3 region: CASSPQGANTEAFF. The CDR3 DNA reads TGTGCCAGCAGTCCACAGGGGGCGAACACTGAAGCTTTCTTT.

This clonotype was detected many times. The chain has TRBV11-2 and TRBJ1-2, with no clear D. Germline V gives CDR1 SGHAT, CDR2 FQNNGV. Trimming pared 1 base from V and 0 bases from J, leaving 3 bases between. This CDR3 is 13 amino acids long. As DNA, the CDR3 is TGTGCCAGCAGCTTAGCAGCTAACTATGGCTACACCTTC. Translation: CASSLAANYGYTF.

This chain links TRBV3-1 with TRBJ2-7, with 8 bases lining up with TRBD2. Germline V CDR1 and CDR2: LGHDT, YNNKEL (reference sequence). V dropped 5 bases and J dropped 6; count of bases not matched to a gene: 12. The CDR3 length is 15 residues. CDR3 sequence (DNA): TGTGCCAGCAGCGCTTCCCCACTGACTAGCGTCGAGCAGTACTTC. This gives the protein CASSASPLTSVEQYF.

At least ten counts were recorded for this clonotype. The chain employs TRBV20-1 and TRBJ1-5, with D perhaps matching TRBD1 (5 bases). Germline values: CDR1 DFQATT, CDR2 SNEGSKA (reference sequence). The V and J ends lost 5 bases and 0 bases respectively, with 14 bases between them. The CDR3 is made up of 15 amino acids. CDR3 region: CSAYILGRSNQPQHF. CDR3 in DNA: TGCAGTGCTTATATCTTGGGGCGTAGCAATCAGCCCCAGCATTTT.

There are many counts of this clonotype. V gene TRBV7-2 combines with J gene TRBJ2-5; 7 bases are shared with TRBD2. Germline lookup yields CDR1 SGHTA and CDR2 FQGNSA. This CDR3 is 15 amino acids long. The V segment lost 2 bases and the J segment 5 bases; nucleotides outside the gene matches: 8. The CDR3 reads CASSLMLAAAETQYF. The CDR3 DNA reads TGTGCCAGCAGCTTAATGCTAGCGGCGGCGGAGACCCAGTACTTC.

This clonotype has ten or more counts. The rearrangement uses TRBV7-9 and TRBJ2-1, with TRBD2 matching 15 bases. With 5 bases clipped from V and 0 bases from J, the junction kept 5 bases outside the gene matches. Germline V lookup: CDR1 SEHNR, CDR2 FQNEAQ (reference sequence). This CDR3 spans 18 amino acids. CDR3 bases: TGTGCCAGCAGCCCGGGACTAGCGGGGGGAAGCTCCTACAATGAGCAGTTCTTC. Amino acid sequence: CASSPGLAGGSSYNEQFF.